This TCR beta chain comes out of a study of a mutant IDH1 vaccine in newly diagnosed glioma. Study overall: Vaccination was launched 4-6 weeks after radiotherapy alone, or with temozolomide cycles. Beforehand, treatment had been radiotherapy, temozolomide, or both; the majority received both.

Of note for this clone: Its antigen is currently unknown.

Measured with immunoSEQ multiplex PCR; TCRdb has only the in-frame clones, and not every one. The profile shows about 25,000 clones, around 70% of them singletons. Time point noted: week 11, during vaccination. Doses consisted of 300 ug of mutant IDH1 20-mer peptide each, paired with topical imiquimod. Diagnosis in the donors showed new WHO grade 3 or 4 astrocytomas that were IDH1-mutant and ATRX-lost. Germline V gene sequence: CDR1 SGDLS, CDR2 YYNGEE. V lost 0 bases to trimming and J lost 1 base, with 20 bases between them. The CDR3 is 19 residues long. The TCR comes from a man aged 18 to 30 with glioma. Some clones in this sample may be carry-over from other donors' samples. The chain is built from TRBV9 and TRBJ1-3; no reliable D call. The sequenced sample was peripheral blood mononuclear cells (PBMCs), obtained from a glioma patient whose treatment included an IDH1 peptide vaccine. CDR3 sequence: CASSVGADSVDSSGNTIYF. In DNA form, the CDR3 reads TGTGCCAGCAGCGTAGGGGCCGACTCTGTCGACTCTTCTGGAAACACCATATATTTT.